This record covers a single T cell receptor beta chain. This clone has only one observation. There is no known antigen for this receptor. No qualities accompany the bases; no much larger clone lies one base away. Germline trimming amounts to 3 bases on V and 7 bases on J, with 9 as the count of junction bases outside the gene matches. The CDR3 starts with the cysteine, ends with the phenylalanine, and has 16 residues. Only the CDR3 region is kept as DNA, spanning 48 bases read in frame from base 1. Taken from the germline V gene (reference sequence), the CDR1 and CDR2 loops are LNHDA and SQIVND. Each collaborating institution followed its own protocols to collect whole blood in K2EDTA tubes. For TCRbeta analysis, collaborators shipped samples as frozen whole blood, isolated PBMCs, or DNA extracted from either of those sample types. The data were obtained in a study of blood T cell repertoires in COVID-19 (dated by TCRdb to the early 2020s). With regard to the full study: Samples from collaborators originated in the United States, Italy and Spain and spanned both the acute and convalescent phases of COVID-19. The material from the prospective study consisted of cDNA or gDNA derived from T cells, B-cell-depleted T cells, or PBMCs. Subjects who had been exposed to COVID-19, were actively infected with it, or had recovered from it provided the deeply sampled blood TCRbeta repertoires that made up the dataset. A freely available public database, intended as a resource for researchers studying the immune response to SARS-CoV-2, is where the repertoires were released. The samples were drawn from the first 160 participants of the ongoing ImmuneRACE study and from about 1,200 subjects provided by 6 global collaborators. A de-identified subject ID, COVID-19 status, age in years and sex were almost always included in the sample metadata. HLA class I and class II types, where available, came from metadata supplied by the sample provider rather than from assay-based typing.

TCRbeta CDR3 regions were amplified from genomic DNA by means of the immunoSEQ Assay, a bias-controlled multiplex PCR. Per the authors' processing: The number of nucleated cells in each sample was estimated from the amplification of reference gene primers within the assay. To quantify the absolute abundance of each unique TCRbeta CDR3 rearrangement, sequence reads were collapsed and filtered. For each sample, productive Simpson clonality was calculated as the square root of Simpson's diversity index across productive rearrangements. TCRdb holds this immuneACCESS table with in-frame rearrangements only. Some clones are missing; in checked studies, unresolved V genes explain under half, and the rest has no known cause. That table is the source of V, J and clone size, and D and trimming were worked out from the DNA. Here the sample has under 250,000 clones; 87% occur a single time. Under 4% of the sample belongs to the ten largest clones.

The investigation overall reported the following: The quantity of clinical and demographic metadata differed by source and by participant and was supplied without curation.

Sequences were obtained from peripheral blood. The origin of this receptor is a man younger than 35 with active or convalescent COVID-19. Recombination linked TRBV19 to TRBJ1-6; TRBD1 aligns with 7 central bases. The sequenced DNA: TGTGCCAGTAGTATTTCCCGACAGGGCGGAAATTCACCCCTCCACTTT. The resulting protein is CASSISRQGGNSPLHF.